One sample yielded the 17 T cell receptor beta chains listed below, sequenced in a study of regulatory T cells in long-lasting Graves disease. For TCR beta, libraries came from iRepertoire HTBI primers and Arm-PCR of CDR3 regions. MiXCR, run by TCRdb on the multiplex PCR reads, gives a single entry per CDR3 protein. The data show fewer than 650,000 distinct CDR3 sequences, around 17% seen once. As for time point: newly diagnosed GD, antithyroid drugs for less than 3 months. From PBMCs, RNA was extracted and then used to make the TCR library. A further study also used this sample, focusing on T cells in Graves' hyperthyroidism and ophthalmopathy.

This sample comprised peripheral blood mononuclear cells (PBMCs), obtained at new diagnosis, from a patient treated with antithyroid drugs. Receptors originate from a young woman with Graves disease.

This clonotype was found many times. This chain connects TRBV12-3 or TRBV12-4 to TRBJ2-7; TRBD1 might be the D (5 bases). CDR3 length equals 14 residues. V lost 2 bases and J 2 bases, leaving 10 bases between the germline ends. CDR3 nucleotides: TGTGCCAGCAGTTTAAGACAGCTAGCCTACGAGCAGTACTTC. Its protein is CASSLRQLAYEQYF.

The chain is built from TRBV15 and TRBJ2-7; TRBD1 aligns across 8 bases. Germline assignment: CDR1 LNHNV and CDR2 YYDKDF (reference sequence). The junction had 10 bases not matched to a gene; V was cut back by 3 bases and J by 6 bases. There are 15 residues in the CDR3. CDR3 nucleotide sequence: TGTGCCACCAGCAGGGGGAATGGACAGGGCGGCGAGCAGTACTTC. As protein: CATSRGNGQGGEQYF.

This clonotype was recorded a few times. The chain carries TRBV11-2 and TRBJ1-6; possible D gene TRBD1, 5 bases. This CDR3 has 15 amino acids. The germline gives CDR1 SGHAT, CDR2 FQNNGV. Trimming shortened V by 0 bases and J by 14 bases, and 17 bases separated the two germline ends. Here the CDR3 DNA reads TGTGCCAGCAGCTTAGAGGGGGGGTCAGTAATAACCCTCCACTTT. It is translated as CASSLEGGSVITLHF.

This clonotype came up many times. The V and J genes are TRBV6-1 and TRBJ2-7, with D hard to call. This CDR3 region has 13 residues. V gave up 7 bases and J gave up 4 bases, with 14 bases separating them. Germline V gene data show CDR1 as MNHNS and CDR2 as SASEGT. Here the CDR3 DNA reads TGTGCCAGCATCCCCCCGAGCGATTACGAGCAGTACTTC. It yields the protein CASIPPSDYEQYF.

This clonotype was observed at least ten times. The rearrangement links TRBV20-1 to TRBJ2-1; the match to TRBD2 covers 10 bases. This CDR3 region has 15 residues. Germline-derived CDR1 and CDR2 are DFQATT and SNEGSKA (reference sequence). V lost 3 bases and J lost 5; bases outside the gene matches: 7. The CDR3 DNA is TGCAGTGCTAGCGGGCCGGGACTAGCGAACAATGAGCAGTTCTTC. Amino acids: CSASGPGLANNEQFF.

This clonotype was picked up many times. In DNA, the CDR3 is TGTGCCAGCAGCTTACAGGGGGGCAATCAGCCCCAGCATTTT. Encoded protein: CASSLQGGNQPQHF. The chain combines TRBV7-2 with TRBJ1-5, with 7 nucleotides matching TRBD1. The J segment lost 2 bases and the V segment lost 2 bases, leaving 0 bases of the junction unmatched. Germline V gives CDR1 SGHTA, CDR2 FQGNSA. The CDR3 is 14 residues long.

This clonotype was recorded many times. Here the CDR3 reads CASSFEAGSPYEQYF. The CDR3 coding sequence is TGTGCCAGCAGTTTCGAAGCCGGGTCCCCCTACGAGCAGTACTTC. The chain has TRBV12-3 or TRBV12-4 and TRBJ2-7; D uncertain. The V gene lost 3 bases and the J gene lost 2 bases, with 14 bases spanning the gap. This CDR3 region has 15 residues.

This clonotype was found many times. This sequence joins TRBV29-1 and TRBJ1-1; possibly TRBD1 for D (6 bases). The CDR3 consists of 14 residues. Trimming removed 0 bases at V and 6 bases at J, with 14 bases between. Germline CDR1 and CDR2: SQVTM and ANQGSEA. The CDR3 DNA is TGCAGCGTTGAAGACAGGGGAAGTGGAGCTGAAGCTTTCTTT. The encoded protein is CSVEDRGSGAEAFF.

Turning to this clonotype: It may be a read error: a sequence one base away is much more abundant. The chain recombines TRBV28 with TRBJ2-3; a possible D gene is TRBD2 (6 bases). The CDR3 consists of 15 residues. CDR1 is MDHEN, CDR2 SYDVKM, per germline. The CDR3 DNA is TGTGCCAGCAGTTTAACACAGGAGGGCACAGATACGCGGTATTTT. This codes for CASSLTQEGTDTRYF.

This clonotype has a count of ten or more. The rearrangement uses TRBV6-1 and TRBJ1-2; D unresolved. Between the trimmed V and J ends, which lost 4 bases and 3 bases, there was a span of 12 bases. The V gene's germline CDR1 is MNHNS and CDR2 SASEGT. The CDR3 runs 14 residues. DNA of the CDR3: TGTGCCAGCAGTGTTGAGGGCGGAGACTATGGCTACACCTTC. Protein sequence: CASSVEGGDYGYTF.

In its sample, this clonotype was seen a few times. The chain carries TRBV20-1 and TRBJ1-3, with 8 positions matching TRBD1. Germline trimming cut 0 bases from V and 0 bases from J; bases unmatched to any gene: 10. The germline gives CDR1 DFQATT, CDR2 SNEGSKA (reference sequence). The CDR3 loop spans 18 amino acids. The CDR3 nucleotides are TGCAGTGCTAGAGATTGGACAGGGCTCCCTCTCTCTGGAAACACCATATATTTT. This translates into CSARDWTGLPLSGNTIYF.

In its sample, this clonotype was seen many times. This chain connects TRBV19 to TRBJ2-1; 8 bases line up with TRBD2. Germline V gene data show CDR1 as LNHDA and CDR2 as SQIVND (reference sequence). J gave up 7 bases and V 1 base, and 12 bases lay outside the gene matches. This CDR3 is built from 17 residues. The CDR3 DNA reads as TGTGCCAGTAGTATAGGAAGTGGAAGCGGGAGAGGTAATGAGCAGTTCTTC. This encodes CASSIGSGSGRGNEQFF.

The chain recombines TRBV2 with TRBJ1-5; D is uncertain. Germline V gives CDR1 SNHLY, CDR2 FYNNEI. Trimming took 3 bases from V and 6 from J, leaving 15 bases between them. This CDR3 contains 15 residues. The CDR3: CASSEMRGGGQPQHF. CDR3 DNA: TGTGCCAGCAGTGAGATGCGTGGAGGAGGTCAGCCCCAGCATTTT.

The J gene is TRBJ2-7, the V gene TRBV18; D is perhaps TRBD1 (6 bases). The CDR3 is made up of 14 amino acids. Germline V gene sequence: CDR1 KGHSH, CDR2 LQKENI. Trimming took off 8 bases at V and 7 bases at J, with 21 bases between the two ends. The CDR3: CASAQGPSRGEQYF. CDR3 DNA sequence: TGTGCCAGCGCCCAAGGCCCCTCGAGGGGGGAGCAGTACTTC.

This clonotype was recorded many times. CDR3 coding DNA: TGTGCCAGCAGTTCGTCGGGACGGCTAAATTCACCCCTCCACTTT. It encodes CASSSSGRLNSPLHF. The rearrangement links TRBV12-3 or TRBV12-4 to TRBJ1-6; tentatively, D is TRBD1 (5 bases). The CDR3 sequence is 15 residues long. Deletions cut 4 bases from V and 7 bases from J, with 14 bases between.

This clonotype was recorded a few times. The V gene is TRBV3-1, the J gene TRBJ2-1; D gene ambiguous. V was pared by 5 bases and J by 7 bases, with 12 bases between. The CDR3 is 13 amino acids. The germline V gene encodes CDR1 LGHDT and CDR2 YNNKEL (reference sequence). The CDR3 coding sequence is TGTGCCAGCAGCTCGAATTATGCGAATGAGCAGTTCTTC. Amino acids: CASSSNYANEQFF.

This clonotype has more than one count but fewer than ten. This chain connects TRBV7-9 to TRBJ2-2; possibly TRBD2 for D (5 bases). The CDR3 totals 17 residues. V lost 5 bases to trimming and J lost 1 base, with 17 bases between them. CDR1 and CDR2 from the germline V gene are SEHNR and FQNEAQ (reference sequence). DNA for the CDR3: TGTGCCAGCAGCCGAAAGGGTCTAGCAATGAACACCGGGGAGCTGTTTTTT. Its protein is CASSRKGLAMNTGELFF.